This TCR beta chain is drawn from a study of OX40 agonist ivuxolimab in advanced cancers. Overall study: Dosing consisted of intravenous ivuxolimab at 0.01 to 10 mg/kg every 2 weeks.

Sequencing was performed with immunoSEQ multiplex PCR; in TCRdb, only in-frame clones are kept and a portion is missing. The table shows fewer than 20,000 clones, with roughly 90% occurring only once. This clone showed up just a few times. Antigen unknown. Overall study findings and caveats: Doses of 0.1 to 3.0 mg/kg were accompanied by clonal expansion of CD4+ and CD8+ blood T cells by week 6. The investigators did not determine what antigen specificity the expanded peripheral T cells had.

Material: CD4+ or CD8+ T cells sorted from blood, obtained in a trial of the OX40 agonist ivuxolimab. The clonotype was recovered from an adult with an advanced solid tumor such as melanoma, head and neck, liver or kidney cancer.

The CDR3 coding sequence is TGCAGCGTTGCGGGACATGCTAATGAAAAACTGTTTTTT. This codes for CSVAGHANEKLFF. The chain combines TRBV29-1 with TRBJ1-4, with D tentatively TRBD1 (6 bases). The CDR3 is 13 residues long. The V gene's germline CDR1 is SQVTM and CDR2 ANQGSEA. Trimming removed 4 bases at V and 3 bases at J, with 9 bases between.